The count of the clone carrying this T cell receptor beta chain is one. The antigen is not known. The CDR3 has 12 residues. Deletions cut 6 bases from V and 6 bases from J, with 12 bases between. Looked up from germline, CDR1 is MNHEY and CDR2 is SVGAGI. TCRdb's copy holds only in-frame clones and misses some; the assay was immunoSEQ multiplex PCR. The sample includes about 9,500 clones, about 80% of them seen just once. These data come from a study of chemoradiotherapy in HPV16-positive cancers. Findings of the study overall: Non-HPV-specific T cells did not expand in tumors during treatment, whereas candidate HPV-specific clones and E7-related motifs did.

The receptor was isolated from a human donor with HPV-associated anogenital cancer. The chain has TRBV6-5 and TRBJ2-7; D is uncertain. Sequenced here: blood, sampled from a patient who underwent chemoradiotherapy. DNA of the CDR3: TGTGCCAGCAGCGACCCACCGTCCGAGCAGTACTTC. This translates into CASSDPPSEQYF.